These T cell receptor beta chains were read from a single sample in a study of blood T cell repertoires in COVID-19. Some clones are missing from TCRdb's copy, which holds only in-frame ones; the method was immunoSEQ multiplex PCR. Among roughly 100,000 clones listed, roughly 79% were seen once. What was sequenced was peripheral blood. The receptor source for this set is an elderly man with COVID-19, enrolled during active disease. Each CDR3 is given with its conserved first and last residue. Fields, in order: J gene, V gene, D gene, clone size, CDR3 protein, CDR3 DNA. D genes are given only for firm matches. Expanded clones get a size class; other rows say once, few or many, or leave the size out.

j_call: TRBJ2-7
v_call: TRBV5-8
d_call: .
clone_size: .
cdr3_aa: CASSRAGISYEQYF
cdr3_nt: TGTGCCAGCAGCCGGGCCGGGATCTCCTACGAGCAGTACTTC

j_call: TRBJ2-7
v_call: TRBV5-1
d_call: .
clone_size: .
cdr3_aa: CASSWPTRTYEQYF
cdr3_nt: TGCGCCAGCAGCTGGCCGACAAGGACCTACGAGCAGTACTTC

j_call: TRBJ2-2
v_call: TRBV7-3
d_call: TRBD2
clone_size: .
cdr3_aa: CASSLDGTTNTGELFF
cdr3_nt: TGTGCCAGCAGCTTAGATGGGACTACGAACACCGGGGAGCTGTTTTTT

j_call: TRBJ2-1
v_call: TRBV5-4
d_call: .
clone_size: .
cdr3_aa: CASSSRAGGDNEQFF
cdr3_nt: TGTGCCAGCAGCTCTCGAGCGGGCGGCGACAATGAGCAGTTCTTC

j_call: TRBJ2-5
v_call: TRBV10-3
d_call: TRBD2
clone_size: .
cdr3_aa: CAISPGLAQETQYF
cdr3_nt: TGTGCCATCAGTCCGGGACTAGCGCAAGAGACCCAGTACTTC

j_call: TRBJ2-2
v_call: TRBV6-5
d_call: TRBD1
clone_size: .
cdr3_aa: CASKRQGANTGELFF
cdr3_nt: TGTGCCAGCAAGCGACAGGGGGCGAACACCGGGGAGCTGTTTTTT

j_call: TRBJ2-5
v_call: TRBV24-1
d_call: TRBD2
clone_size: .
cdr3_aa: CATSDIAGGSQETQYF
cdr3_nt: TGTGCCACCAGTGATATAGCGGGAGGGTCTCAAGAGACCCAGTACTTC

j_call: TRBJ2-5
v_call: TRBV5-5
d_call: TRBD2
clone_size: .
cdr3_aa: CASSFLAGYQETQYF
cdr3_nt: TGTGCCAGCAGCTTTCTAGCGGGATACCAAGAGACCCAGTACTTC

j_call: TRBJ1-2
v_call: TRBV15
d_call: .
clone_size: .
cdr3_aa: CATSRVAGGYGYTF
cdr3_nt: TGTGCCACCAGCAGAGTTGCGGGAGGCTATGGCTACACCTTC

j_call: TRBJ2-1
v_call: TRBV2
d_call: TRBD1
clone_size: once
cdr3_aa: CASSVRQGAYNEQFF
cdr3_nt: TGTGCCAGCAGCGTACGACAGGGAGCCTACAATGAGCAGTTCTTC

j_call: TRBJ2-3
v_call: TRBV18
d_call: TRBD2
clone_size: .
cdr3_aa: CASSPLAVTTDTQYF
cdr3_nt: TGTGCCAGCTCACCCCTAGCGGTGACGACAGATACGCAGTATTTT

j_call: TRBJ2-7
v_call: TRBV9
d_call: TRBD1
clone_size: .
cdr3_aa: CASSVDEGALSEQYF
cdr3_nt: TGTGCCAGCAGCGTAGACGAGGGGGCGCTATCCGAGCAGTACTTC

j_call: TRBJ1-5
v_call: TRBV6-2/TRBV6-3
d_call: .
clone_size: .
cdr3_aa: CASSYPIGTGLQPQHF
cdr3_nt: TGTGCCAGCAGTTACCCAATCGGAACAGGGCTTCAGCCCCAGCATTTT

j_call: TRBJ1-4
v_call: TRBV2
d_call: TRBD1
clone_size: few
cdr3_aa: CASKPDRDNEKLFF
cdr3_nt: TGTGCCAGCAAGCCGGACAGGGACAATGAGAAACTGTTTTTT

j_call: TRBJ2-1
v_call: TRBV6-6
d_call: TRBD2
clone_size: .
cdr3_aa: CASSRLAGVNEQFF
cdr3_nt: TGTGCCAGCAGTAGACTAGCGGGGGTTAATGAGCAGTTCTTC

j_call: TRBJ2-5
v_call: TRBV11-2
d_call: .
clone_size: .
cdr3_aa: CASSFPQGKGFGQETQYF
cdr3_nt: TGTGCCAGCAGCTTCCCCCAGGGGAAAGGGTTTGGGCAAGAGACCCAGTACTTC

j_call: TRBJ1-1
v_call: TRBV15
d_call: .
clone_size: .
cdr3_aa: CATSRGGRGMNTEAFF
cdr3_nt: TGTGCCACCAGCAGAGGGGGAAGGGGAATGAACACTGAAGCTTTCTTT

j_call: TRBJ1-1
v_call: TRBV19
d_call: TRBD1
clone_size: .
cdr3_aa: CASRMSDAPGQGEAFF
cdr3_nt: TGTGCCAGTAGGATGTCCGACGCTCCTGGACAGGGTGAAGCTTTCTTT

j_call: TRBJ1-6
v_call: TRBV19
d_call: .
clone_size: .
cdr3_aa: CASSTRQNNSPLHF
cdr3_nt: TGTGCCAGTAGTACCCGACAGAATAATTCACCCCTCCACTTT

j_call: TRBJ2-7
v_call: TRBV3-1/TRBV3-2
d_call: TRBD2
clone_size: once
cdr3_aa: CASSQEPSGSYEQYF
cdr3_nt: TGTGCCAGCAGCCAAGAACCTAGCGGGAGTTACGAGCAGTACTTC

j_call: TRBJ1-2
v_call: TRBV30
d_call: TRBD1
clone_size: .
cdr3_aa: CAWRAPKQGLYGYTF
cdr3_nt: TGTGCCTGGAGGGCCCCCAAACAGGGGTTGTATGGCTACACCTTC

j_call: TRBJ1-2
v_call: TRBV7-8
d_call: TRBD1
clone_size: .
cdr3_aa: CASSLGGQGWGGYTF
cdr3_nt: TGTGCCAGCAGCTTAGGGGGACAGGGTTGGGGTGGCTACACCTTC

j_call: TRBJ2-1
v_call: TRBV5-5
d_call: TRBD2
clone_size: .
cdr3_aa: CASSWEFGTSDNNEQFF
cdr3_nt: TGTGCCAGCAGCTGGGAGTTTGGGACTAGCGATAACAATGAGCAGTTCTTC

j_call: TRBJ1-1
v_call: TRBV11-2
d_call: .
clone_size: many
cdr3_aa: CASSLVVGGVTEAFF
cdr3_nt: TGTGCCAGCAGCTTAGTCGTTGGGGGGGTCACTGAAGCTTTCTTT

j_call: TRBJ1-2
v_call: TRBV19
d_call: TRBD1
clone_size: .
cdr3_aa: CASSRTGGSHGYTF
cdr3_nt: TGTGCCAGTAGTCGTACAGGGGGATCTCATGGCTACACCTTC

j_call: TRBJ2-2
v_call: TRBV18
d_call: TRBD2
clone_size: once
cdr3_aa: CASSPPSGTGELFF
cdr3_nt: TGTGCCAGCTCACCACCTAGCGGGACCGGGGAGCTGTTTTTT

j_call: TRBJ2-6
v_call: TRBV30
d_call: TRBD1
clone_size: .
cdr3_aa: CAWSRDRAFSGANVLTF
cdr3_nt: TGTGCCTGGAGTAGGGACAGGGCATTCTCTGGGGCCAACGTCCTGACTTTC

j_call: TRBJ1-2
v_call: TRBV4-2
d_call: TRBD1
clone_size: .
cdr3_aa: CASSQGRTGKGYTF
cdr3_nt: TGTGCCAGCAGCCAGGGGAGGACAGGGAAAGGCTACACCTTC

j_call: TRBJ1-2
v_call: TRBV9
d_call: TRBD1
clone_size: .
cdr3_aa: CASSSPQGWNGYTF
cdr3_nt: TGTGCCAGCAGCTCACCACAGGGGTGGAATGGCTACACCTTC

j_call: TRBJ2-5
v_call: TRBV5-4
d_call: .
clone_size: .
cdr3_aa: CASSVQLGSETQYF
cdr3_nt: TGTGCCAGCAGCGTCCAACTCGGGTCAGAGACCCAGTACTTC

j_call: TRBJ1-5
v_call: TRBV12-5
d_call: TRBD1
clone_size: .
cdr3_aa: CASGIRSGTGGAYSNQPQHF
cdr3_nt: TGTGCTAGTGGTATCAGATCCGGGACAGGGGGCGCGTATAGCAATCAGCCCCAGCATTTT

j_call: TRBJ1-1
v_call: TRBV5-1
d_call: .
clone_size: few
cdr3_aa: CASSLLSGGTEAFF
cdr3_nt: TGCGCCAGCAGCTTGTTATCCGGGGGCACTGAAGCTTTCTTT

j_call: TRBJ1-3
v_call: TRBV18
d_call: .
clone_size: .
cdr3_aa: CASSFDSLDGNTIYF
cdr3_nt: TGTGCCAGCTCATTCGACTCGTTAGATGGAAACACCATATATTTT

j_call: TRBJ2-2
v_call: TRBV7-3
d_call: TRBD2
clone_size: .
cdr3_aa: CASGRDPNTGELFF
cdr3_nt: TGTGCCAGCGGGAGGGATCCGAACACCGGGGAGCTGTTTTTT

j_call: TRBJ1-2
v_call: TRBV7-9
d_call: TRBD1
clone_size: once
cdr3_aa: CASSRDRAPYGYTF
cdr3_nt: TGTGCCAGCAGCCGGGACAGGGCTCCCTATGGCTACACCTTC

j_call: TRBJ1-5
v_call: TRBV16
d_call: .
clone_size: few
cdr3_aa: CASSQGLSNQPQHF
cdr3_nt: TGTGCCAGCAGCCAGGGACTTAGCAATCAGCCCCAGCATTTT

j_call: TRBJ2-7
v_call: TRBV5-1
d_call: TRBD1
clone_size: .
cdr3_aa: CASSLGTGEQYF
cdr3_nt: TGCGCCAGCAGCTTGGGGACAGGCGAGCAGTACTTC

j_call: TRBJ2-2
v_call: TRBV5-6
d_call: TRBD2
clone_size: .
cdr3_aa: CASSSWTSGGSPWELFF
cdr3_nt: TGTGCCAGCAGCTCGTGGACTAGCGGGGGGTCTCCCTGGGAGCTGTTTTTT

j_call: TRBJ2-5
v_call: TRBV2
d_call: TRBD1
clone_size: few
cdr3_aa: CASRPDRGEGETQYF
cdr3_nt: TGTGCCAGCAGGCCAGACAGGGGAGAGGGGGAGACCCAGTACTTC

j_call: TRBJ1-2
v_call: TRBV29-1
d_call: .
clone_size: many
cdr3_aa: CSVGRQEGYTF
cdr3_nt: TGCAGCGTTGGCAGACAGGAGGGCTACACCTTC

j_call: TRBJ2-5
v_call: TRBV19
d_call: .
clone_size: .
cdr3_aa: CASSMAGETQYF
cdr3_nt: TGTGCCAGTAGTATGGCGGGGGAGACCCAGTACTTC